This TCR beta chain appears in the sequencing data of a study of blood T cell repertoires in COVID-19. Germline V gene data show CDR1 as SGHDT and CDR2 as YYEEEE. Trimming cost V 4 bases and J 3 bases, with 13 bases left between them. The CDR3 extends over 15 amino acids. The data were produced by immunoSEQ multiplex PCR, yet TCRdb's version contains in-frame clones alone and is incomplete. Here the sample spans a few hundred thousand clones, approximately 90% being singletons. The sample comprised peripheral blood. The rearrangement links TRBV5-6 to TRBJ2-2; no clear D gene. The sequence derives from a woman under 40 with active or convalescent COVID-19. Here the CDR3 reads CASSLPYMDTGELFF. The CDR3 coding sequence is TGTGCCAGCAGCCTTCCATACATGGACACCGGGGAGCTGTTTTTT.